This passage covers 17 T cell receptor beta chains from one sample sequenced in a study of blood T cell repertoires in COVID-19. Profiling relied on immunoSEQ multiplex PCR, and the TCRdb table lists in-frame clones only, not all of them. The top ten clones hold more than 5.5% of a sample with some 170,000 clones, approximately 85% of them seen once. Specimen: PBMCs or T cells enriched from blood (not recorded which). All receptors derive from a man aged 35 to 55 who had recovered from COVID-19.

This clone appeared once. The V call is TRBV11-2, the J call TRBJ1-2; 10 positions match TRBD1. V lost 4 bases, J lost 7 bases, and 9 bases stayed unmatched. Looked up from germline, CDR1 is SGHAT and CDR2 is FQNNGV. This CDR3 has 15 residues. The CDR3 protein is CASSSQDRGLRGYTF. In nucleotides, the CDR3 is TGTGCCAGCAGCTCCCAAGACAGGGGGCTCCGTGGCTACACCTTC. The full variable domain, in which reference TRBV11-2 and TRBJ1-2 provide the parts outside the CDR3, is EAGVAQSPRYKIIEKRQSVAFWCNPISGHATLYWYQQILGQGPKLLIQFQNNGVVDDSQLPKDRFSAERLKGVDSTLKIQPAKLEDSAVYLCASSSQDRGLRGYTFGSGTRLTVV.

V usage is TRBV15 and J usage is TRBJ1-5; 7 bases line up with TRBD1. Looked up from germline, CDR1 is LNHNV and CDR2 is YYDKDF (reference sequence). This CDR3 has 14 residues. Germline trimming cut 2 bases from V and 2 bases from J; bases unmatched to any gene: 0. The CDR3 loop reads CATSRTGGNQPQHF. The CDR3 region has the DNA TGTGCCACCAGCAGAACAGGGGGCAATCAGCCCCAGCATTTT. Based on the CDR3 plus reference TRBV15 and TRBJ1-5, the full variable domain is DAMVIQNPRYQVTQFGKPVTLSCSQTLNHNVMYWYQQKSSQAPKLLFHYYDKDFNNEADTPDNFQSRRPNTSFCFLDIRSPGLGDTAMYLCATSRTGGNQPQHFGDGTRLSIL.

The V call is TRBV27, the J call TRBJ1-2; D is possibly TRBD1 (5 bases). Germline V gene data show CDR1 as MNHEY and CDR2 as SMNVEV (reference sequence). The ends were cut back, 3 bases at V and 5 bases at J, with 13 bases in the middle. CDR3 length: 14 amino acids. CDR3 region: CASSLSYQGYGYTF. The CDR3 nucleotides are TGTGCCAGCAGTTTGAGTTACCAGGGTTATGGCTACACCTTC.

The CDR3 loop is CASSPGGADSYTF. The CDR3 DNA reads TGTGCCAGCTCCCCCGGGGGGGCAGATAGCTACACCTTC. The chain combines TRBV18 with TRBJ1-2; weak D call: TRBD1 (6 bases). Germline-derived CDR1 and CDR2 are KGHSH and LQKENI. V lost 6 bases, J lost 9 bases, and 17 bases lay in between. This CDR3 region has 13 residues.

The J gene is TRBJ2-7, the V gene TRBV27; 10 positions match TRBD1. Unmatched junction bases numbered 1, after V lost 5 bases and J lost 6 bases. Per the germline V gene, CDR1 is MNHEY and CDR2 is SMNVEV (reference sequence). The CDR3 contains 12 residues. In nucleotides, the CDR3 is TGTGCCAGCAGTGACAGGGGGCGCGAGCAGTACTTC. The encoded protein is CASSDRGREQYF.

A remark on this clone: A much larger clonotype is one base distant, so this may be a read error. The gene calls are TRBV7-3 and TRBJ1-1; D is undetermined. Trimming shortened V by 5 bases and J by 0 bases, and 7 bases separated the two germline ends. The CDR3 length is 13 residues. The V gene's germline CDR1 is SGHTA and CDR2 FQGTGA. This CDR3 is CASSAQVNTEAFF. As DNA, the CDR3 is TGTGCCAGCAGCGCTCAGGTGAACACTGAAGCTTTCTTT.

The chain links TRBV3-1 (or the pseudogene TRBV3-2) to TRBJ1-1, with D possibly matching TRBD1 (6 bases). CDR1 and CDR2 (germline): LGHDT, YNNKEL (reference sequence). CDR3 length: 13 amino acids. V lost 5 bases and J lost 1, with 8 bases in between. The CDR3: CASSWGQNTEAFF. The DNA for the CDR3 is TGTGCCAGCAGCTGGGGACAGAACACTGAAGCTTTCTTT.

J is TRBJ2-2 and V is TRBV7-7, with D possibly TRBD2 on 6 matching bases. This CDR3 region has 12 residues. Germline V CDR1 and CDR2: SSHAT, FNYEAQ (reference sequence). The chain's CDR3 is CASGGLGGELFF. In nucleotides, the CDR3 is TGTGCTAGCGGAGGGTTGGGCGGGGAGCTGTTTTTT.

The chain couples TRBV28 to TRBJ1-2; D perhaps matches TRBD1 (6 bases). Germline CDR1 is MDHEN and CDR2 is SYDVKM. V gave up 5 bases and J gave up 0 bases, with 10 bases separating them. The CDR3 extends over 14 amino acids. CDR3 sequence (DNA): TGTGCCAGCAGTAAGCGGACAGCTAACTATGGCTACACCTTC. Translation: CASSKRTANYGYTF.

The gene calls are TRBV19 and TRBJ2-1; tentatively, D is TRBD2 (6 bases). Between the trimmed V and J ends, which lost 5 bases and 8 bases, there was a span of 13 bases. This CDR3 is built from 13 residues. The germline V gene has CDR1 LNHDA and CDR2 SQIVND (reference sequence). The CDR3 DNA reads TGTGCCAGTAGTCTGGGGACTCTACATGAGCAGTTCTTC. Translated, it gives CASSLGTLHEQFF.

The chain joins TRBV7-2 to TRBJ1-2; 8 bases match TRBD1. CDR1 SGHTA and CDR2 FQGNSA come from the germline V gene. V lost 1 base and J lost 1; bases outside the gene matches: 5. This CDR3 has 16 amino acids. For the CDR3, the DNA is TGTGCCAGCAGCTTAGGCGGGACAGGCCTTAACTATGGCTACACCTTC. It translates to CASSLGGTGLNYGYTF.

The sample holds a few counts of this clone. The V call is TRBV10-3, the J call TRBJ1-5, with TRBD1 matching over 10 bases. Germline values: CDR1 ENHRY, CDR2 SYGVKD. The CDR3 totals 15 residues. J lost 2 bases, V lost 10 bases, and 8 bases had no gene match. CDR3 sequence reads: CATRQGAMGNQPQHF. CDR3 coding DNA: TGTGCCACCAGACAGGGGGCGATGGGCAATCAGCCCCAGCATTTT.

The chain links TRBV5-1 to TRBJ2-4; TRBD2 aligns across 14 bases. This CDR3 has 18 amino acids. Per germline, CDR1 SGHRS and CDR2 YFSETQ. With V trimmed by 3 bases and J by 8 bases, 13 bases remained unmatched. CDR3 bases: TGCGCCAGCAGCTCTGCCGGGACTAGCGGGGGCCGGGGAGACATTCAGTACTTC. Translation: CASSSAGTSGGRGDIQYF.

This clone was observed once. The CDR3, as DNA: TGTGCCAGCAGTTACCTGGGACAGGGCTCGTATGGCTACACCTTC. The encoded protein is CASSYLGQGSYGYTF. The chain joins TRBV6-5 to TRBJ1-2; 9 bases are shared with TRBD1. CDR3 size: 15 residues. Per the germline V gene, CDR1 is MNHEY and CDR2 is SVGAGI. Trimming at V came to 2 bases and at J to 5 bases, leaving 6 bases not matched to a gene.

The chain carries TRBV18 and TRBJ1-5, with D perhaps matching TRBD1 (5 bases). The CDR3 is 15 residues long. Germline loops: CDR1 KGHSH, CDR2 LQKENI. V lost 0 bases, J lost 2 bases, and 8 bases lay in between. This CDR3 is CASSPPGGGNQPQHF. CDR3 coding DNA: TGTGCCAGCTCACCACCGGGGGGGGGCAATCAGCCCCAGCATTTT.

CDR3 sequence (DNA): TGTGCCAGCAGCCAAGTTGGGGGACAGCTCTCCTACGAGCAGTACTTC. Protein: CASSQVGGQLSYEQYF. This chain connects TRBV14 to TRBJ2-7, with 7 nucleotides matching TRBD1. The CDR3 totals 16 residues. Germline lookup yields CDR1 SGHDN and CDR2 FVKESK. V shed 1 base and J 0 bases; nucleotides not matched to a gene: 6.

The chain employs TRBV7-6 and TRBJ2-5, with TRBD1 identical over 8 bases. After removal of 4 bases from V and 4 bases from J, the junction contained 8 bases not matched to a gene. CDR3 length equals 15 residues. CDR1 SGHVS and CDR2 FNYEAQ come from the germline V gene. The CDR3 reads CASSSIPGGRETQYF. The CDR3, as DNA: TGTGCCAGCAGCTCCATTCCAGGGGGCCGAGAGACCCAGTACTTC.